This T cell receptor (beta chain) was identified in a study of technical replicates of blood from a few donors. The data were produced by immunoSEQ multiplex PCR, yet TCRdb's version contains in-frame clones alone and is incomplete. This table holds about 62,000 clones, 87% found once. CDR3 length: 18 residues. The ends lost 4 bases at V and 3 bases at J; junction bases unmatched: 15. CDR1 and CDR2 from the germline V gene are SGHKS and YYEKEE (reference sequence). This rearrangement joins TRBV5-5 to TRBJ2-3, with 9 positions matching TRBD2. This clonotype was obtained from a human donor in good health. Some clones in this sample may be carry-over from other donors' samples. The sequencing sample was made of PBMCs. CDR3: CASSPSQRGADLTDTQYF. CDR3 in DNA: TGTGCCAGCAGCCCCAGTCAGCGGGGGGCCGATTTGACAGATACGCAGTATTTT.